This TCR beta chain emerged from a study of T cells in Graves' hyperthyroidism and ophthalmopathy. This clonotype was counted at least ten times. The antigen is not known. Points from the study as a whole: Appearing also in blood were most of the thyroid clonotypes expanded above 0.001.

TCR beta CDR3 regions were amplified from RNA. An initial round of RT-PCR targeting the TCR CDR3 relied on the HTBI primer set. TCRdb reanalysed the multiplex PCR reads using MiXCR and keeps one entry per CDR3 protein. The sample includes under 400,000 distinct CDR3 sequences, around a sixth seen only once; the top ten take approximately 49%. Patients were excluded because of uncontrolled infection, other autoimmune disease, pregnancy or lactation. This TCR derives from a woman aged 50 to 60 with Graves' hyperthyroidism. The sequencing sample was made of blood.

The CDR3 DNA is TGTGCCAGCACCAAAGGGCTAGCGAATTACAATGAGCAGTTCTTC. It specifies CASTKGLANYNEQFF. The chain links TRBV11-1 to TRBJ2-1, with D perhaps TRBD2 (6 bases). The CDR3 is 15 residues long. With 7 bases removed from V and 4 bases from J, the gap between germline ends came to 17 bases. Germline V gene sequence: CDR1 SGHAT, CDR2 FQDESV (reference sequence).